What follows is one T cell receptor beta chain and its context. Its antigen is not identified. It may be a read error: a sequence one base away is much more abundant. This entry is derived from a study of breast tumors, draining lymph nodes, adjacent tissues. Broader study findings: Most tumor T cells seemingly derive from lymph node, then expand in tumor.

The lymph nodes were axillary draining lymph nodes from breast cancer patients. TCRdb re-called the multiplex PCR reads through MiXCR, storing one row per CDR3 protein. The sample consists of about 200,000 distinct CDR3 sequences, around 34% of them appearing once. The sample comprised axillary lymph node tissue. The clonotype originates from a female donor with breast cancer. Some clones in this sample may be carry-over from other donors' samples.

The CDR3 nucleotides read TGTGCCAGCAGCTCGCCCACGACTAGTTATACTAGCACACATACGCAGTATTTT. Protein product: CASSSPTTSYTSTHTQYF. V is TRBV7-9 and J is TRBJ2-3; the D gene is possibly TRBD2 (6 bases). The CDR3 loop spans 18 amino acids. CDR1 and CDR2 from the germline V gene are SEHNR and FQNEAQ (reference sequence).